Sequencing of this T cell receptor (beta chain) was carried out in a study of T cell responses to AZD1222 COVID-19 vaccine. Assay: immunoSEQ multiplex PCR; the TCRdb copy retains only in-frame clones and omits some. This sample has about 140,000 clones, with roughly 91% found just once. As concerns this clone: Its specificity is not known.

Findings and caveats of the study: The number of AZD1222 recipients seropositive at baseline was only five or six. Reports say nearly half of spike-specific TCRs go after unmutated variant regions. The donor cohort was predominantly white British with a female majority, and clonal diversity may have been underestimated.

Germline trimming cut 4 bases from V and 5 bases from J; bases unmatched to any gene: 5. Germline V gene data show CDR1 as MGHRA and CDR2 as YSYEKL. CDR3 size: 14 residues. The source is an adult who received the AZD1222 COVID-19 vaccine. This chain links TRBV4-1 with TRBJ2-3; 8 bases line up with TRBD1. This material consisted of peripheral blood, taken 28 days after the second AZD1222 dose. This CDR3 reads CASSPGQGKDTQYF. Here the CDR3 DNA reads TGCGCCAGCAGCCCTGGACAGGGAAAAGATACGCAGTATTTT.